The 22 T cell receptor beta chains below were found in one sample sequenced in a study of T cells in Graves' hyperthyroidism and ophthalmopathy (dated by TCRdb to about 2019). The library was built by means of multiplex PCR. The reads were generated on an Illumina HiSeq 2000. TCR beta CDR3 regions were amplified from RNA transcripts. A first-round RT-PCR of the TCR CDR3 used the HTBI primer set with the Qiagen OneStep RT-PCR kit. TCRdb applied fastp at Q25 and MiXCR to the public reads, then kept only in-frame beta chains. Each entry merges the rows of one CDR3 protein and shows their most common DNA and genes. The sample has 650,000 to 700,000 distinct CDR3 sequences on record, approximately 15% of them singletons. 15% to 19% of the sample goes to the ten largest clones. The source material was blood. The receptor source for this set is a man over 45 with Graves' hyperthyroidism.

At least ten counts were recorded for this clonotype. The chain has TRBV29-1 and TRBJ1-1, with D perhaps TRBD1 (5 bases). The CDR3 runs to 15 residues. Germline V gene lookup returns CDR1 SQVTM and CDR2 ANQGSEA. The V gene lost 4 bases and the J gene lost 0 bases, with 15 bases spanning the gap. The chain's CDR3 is CSVGEQGFLNTEAFF. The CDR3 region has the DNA TGCAGCGTTGGGGAGCAGGGCTTCTTGAACACTGAAGCTTTCTTT.

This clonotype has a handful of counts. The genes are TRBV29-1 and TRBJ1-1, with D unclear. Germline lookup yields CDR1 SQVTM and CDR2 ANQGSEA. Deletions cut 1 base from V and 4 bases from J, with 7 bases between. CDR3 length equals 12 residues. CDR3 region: CSVEGAGTEAFF. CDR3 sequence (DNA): TGCAGCGTTGAAGGGGCAGGCACTGAAGCTTTCTTT. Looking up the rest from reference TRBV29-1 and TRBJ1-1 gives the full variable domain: SAVISQKPSRDICQRGTSLTIQCQVDSQVTMMFWYRQQPGQSLTLIATANQGSEATYESGFVIDKFPISRPNLTFSTLTVSNMSPEDSSIYLCSVEGAGTEAFFGQGTRLTVV.

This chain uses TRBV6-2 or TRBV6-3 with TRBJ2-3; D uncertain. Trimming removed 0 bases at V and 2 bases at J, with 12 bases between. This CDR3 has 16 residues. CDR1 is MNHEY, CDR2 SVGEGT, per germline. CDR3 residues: CASSYSIQKYTDTQYF. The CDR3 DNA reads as TGTGCCAGCAGTTACTCGATCCAAAAGTACACAGATACGCAGTATTTT.

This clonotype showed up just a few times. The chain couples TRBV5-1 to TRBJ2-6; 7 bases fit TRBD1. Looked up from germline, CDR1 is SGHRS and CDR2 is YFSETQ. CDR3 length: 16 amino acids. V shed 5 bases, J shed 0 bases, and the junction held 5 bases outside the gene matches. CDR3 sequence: CASRFTGDSGANVLTF. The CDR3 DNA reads TGCGCCAGCAGATTCACAGGGGACTCTGGGGCCAACGTCCTGACTTTC. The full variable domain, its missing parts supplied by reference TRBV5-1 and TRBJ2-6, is KAGVTQTPRYLIKTRGQQVTLSCSPISGHRSVSWYQQTPGQGLQFLFEYFSETQRNKGNFPGRFSGRQFSNSRSEMNVSTLELGDSALYLCASRFTGDSGANVLTFGAGSRLTVL.

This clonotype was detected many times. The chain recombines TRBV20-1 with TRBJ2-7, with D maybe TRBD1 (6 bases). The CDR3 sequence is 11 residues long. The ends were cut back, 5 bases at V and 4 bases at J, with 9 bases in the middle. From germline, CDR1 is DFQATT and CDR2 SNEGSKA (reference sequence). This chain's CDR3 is CSAWTDYEQYF. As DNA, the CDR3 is TGCAGTGCTTGGACAGATTACGAGCAGTACTTC.

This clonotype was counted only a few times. CDR3 amino acids: CASSGTEEAFF. The DNA for the CDR3 is TGTGCCAGCAGCGGGACGGAGGAAGCTTTCTTT. V and J are TRBV7-9 and TRBJ1-1; a possible D gene is TRBD1 (5 bases). The germline CDR1 and CDR2 sequences are SEHNR and FQNEAQ (reference sequence). V shed 5 bases and J shed 8 bases, with 9 bases lying between them. The CDR3 sequence is 11 residues long. The full variable domain, completed using reference TRBV7-9 and TRBJ1-1, is DTGVSQNPRHKITKRGQNVTFRCDPISEHNRLYWYRQTLGQGPEFLTYFQNEAQLEKSRLLSDRFSAERPKGSFSTLEIQRTEQGDSAMYLCASSGTEEAFFGQGTRLTVV.

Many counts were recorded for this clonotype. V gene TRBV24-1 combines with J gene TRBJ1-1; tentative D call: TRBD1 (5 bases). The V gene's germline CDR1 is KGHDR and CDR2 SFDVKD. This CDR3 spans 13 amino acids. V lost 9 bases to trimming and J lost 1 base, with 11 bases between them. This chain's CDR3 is CATRQGANTEAFF. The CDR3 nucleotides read TGTGCCACCCGGCAGGGTGCGAACACTGAAGCTTTCTTT.

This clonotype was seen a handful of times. The CDR3 coding sequence is TGTGCCACCGCTCGGCTAGCCAAAAACATTCAGTACTTC. It encodes CATARLAKNIQYF. This chain joins TRBV18 and TRBJ2-4; D is undetermined. Per germline, CDR1 KGHSH and CDR2 LQKENI. V lost 10 bases and J lost 0, with 10 bases in between. The CDR3 spans 13 residues.

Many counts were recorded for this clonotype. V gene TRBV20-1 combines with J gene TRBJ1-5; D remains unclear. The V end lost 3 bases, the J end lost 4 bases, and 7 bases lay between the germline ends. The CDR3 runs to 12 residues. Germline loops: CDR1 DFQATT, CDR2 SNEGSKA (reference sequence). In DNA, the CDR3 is TGCAGTGCTAGGGCCCCGAATCAGCCCCAGCATTTT. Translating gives CSARAPNQPQHF.

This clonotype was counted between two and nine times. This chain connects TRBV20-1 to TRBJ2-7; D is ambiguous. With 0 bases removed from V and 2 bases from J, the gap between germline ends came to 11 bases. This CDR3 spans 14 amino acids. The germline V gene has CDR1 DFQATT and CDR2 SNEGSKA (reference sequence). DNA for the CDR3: TGCAGTGCTAGAGATCTCGAGACGGCCTACGAGCAGTACTTC. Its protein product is CSARDLETAYEQYF.

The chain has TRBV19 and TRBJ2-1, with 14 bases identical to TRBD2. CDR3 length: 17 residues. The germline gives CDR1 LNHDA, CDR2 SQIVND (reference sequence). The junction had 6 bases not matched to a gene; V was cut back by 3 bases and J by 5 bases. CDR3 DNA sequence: TGTGCCAGTAGTATGAAGACTAGCGGGAGGGAAAACAATGAGCAGTTCTTC. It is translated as CASSMKTSGRENNEQFF.

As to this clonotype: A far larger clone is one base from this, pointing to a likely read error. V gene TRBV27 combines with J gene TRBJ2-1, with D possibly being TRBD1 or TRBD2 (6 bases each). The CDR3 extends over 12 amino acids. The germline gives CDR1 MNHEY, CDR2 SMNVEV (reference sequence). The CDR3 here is CAGRGGYNEQFF. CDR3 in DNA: TGTGCCGGCAGGGGAGGCTACAATGAGCAGTTCTTC.

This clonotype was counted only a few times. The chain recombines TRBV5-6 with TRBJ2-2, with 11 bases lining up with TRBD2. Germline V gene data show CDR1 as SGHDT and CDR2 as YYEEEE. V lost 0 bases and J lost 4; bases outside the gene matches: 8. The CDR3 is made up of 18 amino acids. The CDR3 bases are TGTGCCAGCAGCTTGGGACTAGCGGGATCAACGGGCACCGGGGAGCTGTTTTTT. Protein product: CASSLGLAGSTGTGELFF.

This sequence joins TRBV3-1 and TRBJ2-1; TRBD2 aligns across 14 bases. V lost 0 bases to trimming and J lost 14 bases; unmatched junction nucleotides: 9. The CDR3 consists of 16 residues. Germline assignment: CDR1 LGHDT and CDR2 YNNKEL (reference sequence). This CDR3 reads CASSQDPGLAGVMEFF. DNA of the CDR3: TGTGCCAGCAGCCAAGATCCGGGACTAGCGGGAGTAATGGAGTTCTTC.

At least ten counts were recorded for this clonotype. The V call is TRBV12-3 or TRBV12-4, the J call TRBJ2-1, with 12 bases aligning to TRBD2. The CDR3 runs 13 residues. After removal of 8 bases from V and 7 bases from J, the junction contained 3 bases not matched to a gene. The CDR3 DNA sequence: TGTGCCAGCTTGACTAGCGGGAGAAATGAGCAGTTCTTC. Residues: CASLTSGRNEQFF.

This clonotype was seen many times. The CDR3 DNA reads TGTGCCAGCAGCCAACAGACCTGGTATGGAGGGGGCGAGCAGTTCTTC. This gives the protein CASSQQTWYGGGEQFF. The J gene is TRBJ2-1, the V gene TRBV14; D is possibly TRBD1 (7 bases). Per the germline V gene, CDR1 is SGHDN and CDR2 is FVKESK. With 2 bases removed from V and 10 bases from J, the gap between germline ends came to 21 bases. The CDR3 runs to 16 residues.

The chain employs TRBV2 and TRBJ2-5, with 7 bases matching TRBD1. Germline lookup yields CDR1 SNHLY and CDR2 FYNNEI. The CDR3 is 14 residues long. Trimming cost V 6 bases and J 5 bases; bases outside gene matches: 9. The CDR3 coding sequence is TGTGCCAGCAGCGGGCCAGGGGGAGCGGAGACCCAGTACTTC. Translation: CASSGPGGAETQYF.

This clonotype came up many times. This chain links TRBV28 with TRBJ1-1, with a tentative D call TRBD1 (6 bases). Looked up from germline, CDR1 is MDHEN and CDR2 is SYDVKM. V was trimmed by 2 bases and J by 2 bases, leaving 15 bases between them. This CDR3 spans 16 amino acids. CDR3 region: CASSLRGGGVNTEAFF. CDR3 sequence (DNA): TGTGCCAGCAGTTTACGAGGGGGAGGGGTTAACACTGAAGCTTTCTTT.

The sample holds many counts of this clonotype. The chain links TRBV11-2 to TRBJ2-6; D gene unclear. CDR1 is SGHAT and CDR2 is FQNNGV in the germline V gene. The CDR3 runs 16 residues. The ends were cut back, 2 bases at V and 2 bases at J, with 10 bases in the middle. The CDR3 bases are TGTGCCAGCAGCTTAACTGGGCTTGCTGGGGCCAACGTCCTGACTTTC. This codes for CASSLTGLAGANVLTF.

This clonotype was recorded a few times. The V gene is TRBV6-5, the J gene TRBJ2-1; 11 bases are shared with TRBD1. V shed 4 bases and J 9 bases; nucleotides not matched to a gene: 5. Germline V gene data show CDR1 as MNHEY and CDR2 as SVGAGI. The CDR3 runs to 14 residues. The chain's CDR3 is CASSSDRGPVEQFF. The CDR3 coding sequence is TGTGCCAGCAGTTCGGACAGGGGGCCGGTTGAGCAGTTCTTC.

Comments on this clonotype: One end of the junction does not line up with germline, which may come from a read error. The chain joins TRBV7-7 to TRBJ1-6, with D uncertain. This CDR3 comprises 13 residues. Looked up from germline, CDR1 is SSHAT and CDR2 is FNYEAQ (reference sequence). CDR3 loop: CASSLGVNSPLHF. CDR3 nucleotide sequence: TGTGCTAGCAGCTTAGGAGTTAATTCACCCCTCCACTTT. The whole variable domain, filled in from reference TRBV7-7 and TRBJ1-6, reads GAGVSQSPRYKVTKRGQDVTLRCDPISSHATLYWYQQALGQGPEFLTYFNYEAQPDKSGLPSDRFSAERPEGSISTLTIQRTEQRDSAMYRCASSLGVNSPLHFGNGTRLTVT.

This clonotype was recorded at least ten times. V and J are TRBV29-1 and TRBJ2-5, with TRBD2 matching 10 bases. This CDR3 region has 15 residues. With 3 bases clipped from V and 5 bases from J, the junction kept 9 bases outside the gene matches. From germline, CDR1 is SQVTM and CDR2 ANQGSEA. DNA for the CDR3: TGCAGCGTTGACCTAGCGGGAGAGGTGCGGGAGACCCAGTACTTC. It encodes CSVDLAGEVRETQYF.